These T cell receptor beta chains were read from a single sample in a study of blood T cell repertoires in COVID-19. Clones were read by immunoSEQ multiplex PCR, and TCRdb kept only the in-frame ones, dropping some. The sample shows about 200,000 clones, approximately 86% of them seen only once. The sequenced sample consisted of PBMCs or T cells enriched from blood (not recorded which). These receptors originate from a woman in her twenties or thirties who had recovered from COVID-19. The CDR3 runs from the conserved cysteine through the conserved F or W.

j_call v_call cdr3_aa
TRBJ1-4 TRBV6-6 CASSLQGSNEKLFF
TRBJ1-5 TRBV9 CASARGAGNQPQHF
TRBJ1-3 TRBV18 CASSPGGRNSGNTIYF
TRBJ1-6 TRBV11-2 CASSLDRFYNSPLHF
TRBJ1-4 TRBV18 CASSRDSSTNEKLFF
TRBJ1-6 TRBV7-3 CASSLWRNYNSPLHF
TRBJ2-3 TRBV6-2/TRBV6-3 CASSYSPVAEDGDTQYF
TRBJ2-7 TRBV6-6 CASSYHRGLSYEQYF
TRBJ2-7 TRBV3-1/TRBV3-2 CASSHTSRSYEQYF
TRBJ1-2 TRBV12-3/TRBV12-4 CASSPGQNYGYTF
TRBJ2-7 TRBV30 CASFRGYEQYF
TRBJ1-2 TRBV5-5 CASSSFGQGANGYTF
TRBJ2-7 TRBV7-3 CASSSQAGPDYEQYF
TRBJ1-4 TRBV4-2 CASSQSGDSLNEKLFF
TRBJ1-1 TRBV7-3 CASSLSGGKNTEAFF
TRBJ2-3 TRBV4-3 CASSQERMGGGRLDTQYF
TRBJ2-5 TRBV7-9 CASSLASQETQYF
TRBJ1-5 TRBV24-1 CATSGTGPYSNQPQHF
TRBJ2-7 TRBV5-1 CASSLNSVDYEQYF
TRBJ2-2 TRBV7-9 CASSLIPGVVGELFF
TRBJ1-2 TRBV25-1 CASSRGGADYGYTF
TRBJ1-4 TRBV9 CASSGRGANEKLFF
TRBJ1-1 TRBV12-5 CASGGQRMNTEAFF
TRBJ2-7 TRBV10-3 CAISETAYEQYF
TRBJ1-2 TRBV6-2/TRBV6-3 CASSEGHRGYGYTF
TRBJ1-2 TRBV6-5 CASSYDRYSNYGYTF
TRBJ2-1 TRBV7-2 CASSLTSGYEQFF
TRBJ2-3 TRBV7-7 CASSLLAGETDTQYF
TRBJ2-1 TRBV7-3 CASSLSLAGGNEQFF
TRBJ1-1 TRBV6-5 CASSFRGTGNTEAFF
TRBJ1-4 TRBV6-2/TRBV6-3 CASSQGATREKLFF
TRBJ2-7 TRBV7-2 CASSFLQSNYEQYF
TRBJ2-3 TRBV7-9 CASSQGLSTDTQYF
TRBJ2-3 TRBV5-1 CASSARLAWATDTQYF
TRBJ2-2 TRBV5-1 CASSLPSAGGLTGELFF
TRBJ2-7 TRBV4-3 CASSQVQGYEQYF
TRBJ1-3 TRBV25-1 CASSESGSGNTIYF
TRBJ2-7 TRBV3-1/TRBV3-2 CASSPDGTSEQYF
TRBJ1-2 TRBV28 CASTVGGTYYGYTF
TRBJ2-5 TRBV18 CASSPRAPKSQETQYF
TRBJ1-1 TRBV7-9 CASSSSEAFF
TRBJ2-3 TRBV4-2 CASSQDRYPSGRSF
TRBJ2-7 TRBV5-1 CASSLALVGAYEQYF
TRBJ1-6 TRBV30 CAWPRGLVRSPLHF
TRBJ1-1 TRBV18 CASSPSTDSSNTEAFF
TRBJ1-1 TRBV4-3 CASSQERRSEAFF
TRBJ2-3 TRBV12-5 CASGISGGGTDTQYF
TRBJ1-2 TRBV4-3 CASSQDRGGHTF
TRBJ1-3 TRBV4-2 CASSQDRGTENTIYF
TRBJ1-5 TRBV18 CASSPTGNQPQHF